Listed below are T cell receptor beta chains from one sample, sequenced in a study of blood T cell repertoires in COVID-19. The table came from immunoSEQ multiplex PCR; TCRdb's copy has only in-frame clones and leaves some out. The sample shows 250,000 to 300,000 clones, around 90% of them seen only once. The sample taken for sequencing was PBMCs or T cells enriched from blood (not recorded which). The receptors derive from a woman aged 25 to 39 who had recovered from COVID-19. Both conserved end residues are part of each CDR3. Each record gives: J gene, D gene, clone size, V gene, CDR3 DNA, CDR3 protein. D genes are given only for firm matches. Some rows have no size entry. The others give once, few or many, or a class for an expanded clone.

J: TRBJ2-7
D: .
size: .
V: TRBV28
DNA: TGTGCCAGCAGTTTAGTACAGACCTACGAGCAGTACTTC
CDR3: CASSLVQTYEQYF

J: TRBJ1-2
D: .
size: .
V: TRBV7-9
DNA: TGTGCCAGCAGCCGGGAGGACGGTTACTATGGCTACACCTTC
CDR3: CASSREDGYYGYTF

J: TRBJ2-3
D: TRBD2
size: .
V: TRBV5-4
DNA: TGTGCCAGCGGACTAGCGGGGAAGGGTACGCAGTATTTT
CDR3: CASGLAGKGTQYF

J: TRBJ2-1
D: TRBD2
size: .
V: TRBV4-3
DNA: TGCGCCAGCAGCCAATTCAGTACAGGGCGGGGGGGCCCGTATGAGCAGTTCTTC
CDR3: CASSQFSTGRGGPYEQFF

J: TRBJ1-2
D: .
size: .
V: TRBV5-4
DNA: TGTGCCAGCAGCCCGGACTTGAGGATGTTCACCTTC
CDR3: CASSPDLRMFTF

J: TRBJ1-6
D: .
size: once
V: TRBV18
DNA: TGTGCCAGCGGGAGCTCCTATAATTCACCCCTCCACTTT
CDR3: CASGSSYNSPLHF

J: TRBJ1-4
D: TRBD1
size: .
V: TRBV6-6
DNA: TGTGCCAGCAGTTACTCGAAGACAGGGACCCCTGAAAAACTGTTTTTT
CDR3: CASSYSKTGTPEKLFF

J: TRBJ2-7
D: .
size: .
V: TRBV11-2
DNA: TGTGCCAGCAGCTTCGGAGACAGCTCTACCTACGAGCAGTACTTC
CDR3: CASSFGDSSTYEQYF

J: TRBJ1-1
D: .
size: .
V: TRBV7-3
DNA: TGTGCCAGCAGCCTCTTAGGGGGGGCAGCGGGTGAAGCTTTCTTT
CDR3: CASSLLGGAAGEAFF

J: TRBJ2-2
D: TRBD1
size: .
V: TRBV28
DNA: TGTGCCAGCAGTTCACTCCCGGGACAGGGCAACACCGGGGAGCTGTTTTTT
CDR3: CASSSLPGQGNTGELFF

J: TRBJ1-1
D: TRBD1
size: once
V: TRBV7-2
DNA: TGTGCCAGCAGCTCAGGGAGCAGGGGGACCACTGAAGCTTTCTTT
CDR3: CASSSGSRGTTEAFF

J: TRBJ2-7
D: .
size: .
V: TRBV2
DNA: TGTGCCAGCAGTTACAAGATGGACGGGGGCTACGAGCAGTACTTC
CDR3: CASSYKMDGGYEQYF

J: TRBJ2-5
D: TRBD1
size: once
V: TRBV28
DNA: TGTGCCAGCAGTTCGGACAGGCAAGAGACCCAGTACTTC
CDR3: CASSSDRQETQYF

J: TRBJ2-7
D: TRBD2
size: .
V: TRBV27
DNA: TGTGCCAGCAGTTTATTGAGACGGGAGGTCCCCTACGAGCAGTACTTC
CDR3: CASSLLRREVPYEQYF

J: TRBJ1-2
D: .
size: .
V: TRBV28
DNA: TGTGCCAGCAGTTTTCGGTCAGGGAGGAGTGGCTACACCTTC
CDR3: CASSFRSGRSGYTF

J: TRBJ2-1
D: .
size: .
V: TRBV27
DNA: TGTGCCAGCAGTGATAGTCCGGGACTCCCTGCCGGTGATGAGCAGTTCTTC
CDR3: CASSDSPGLPAGDEQFF

J: TRBJ1-2
D: TRBD1
size: .
V: TRBV5-4
DNA: TGTGCCAGCAGATCCAGTCAGGGGGCTGGTGGCTACACCTTC
CDR3: CASRSSQGAGGYTF

J: TRBJ2-1
D: TRBD2
size: .
V: TRBV28
DNA: TGTGCCAGCCTAGAGAATCTCTTTTCTAGCGGCTCCTACAATGAGCAGTTCTTC
CDR3: CASLENLFSSGSYNEQFF

J: TRBJ2-7
D: .
size: once
V: TRBV28
DNA: TGTGCCAGCAGCTCCCCGGCCTACGAGCAGTACTTC
CDR3: CASSSPAYEQYF

J: TRBJ1-1
D: TRBD1
size: .
V: TRBV10-3
DNA: TGTGCCATCAGTGAGTCCGGGACAGGGGCGCTGGAAGCTTTCTTT
CDR3: CAISESGTGALEAFF

J: TRBJ1-2
D: TRBD1
size: once
V: TRBV6-5
DNA: TGTGCCAGCGGGAGGGTAGACAGGGGTTATGGCTACACCTTC
CDR3: CASGRVDRGYGYTF

J: TRBJ2-7
D: TRBD2
size: .
V: TRBV6-5
DNA: TGTGCCAGCAGTTCCCAGCGGGAGTCCTACGAGCAGTACTTC
CDR3: CASSSQRESYEQYF

J: TRBJ1-4
D: TRBD1
size: .
V: TRBV4-1
DNA: TGCGCCAGCGGACCGGGACAGTATAATGAAAAACTGTTTTTT
CDR3: CASGPGQYNEKLFF

J: TRBJ1-2
D: .
size: .
V: TRBV11-2
DNA: TGTGCCAGCAGCCGAAATACGGAAGAGGGAGCGAGCCCTAACACCTTC
CDR3: CASSRNTEEGASPNTF

J: TRBJ2-1
D: .
size: .
V: TRBV5-4
DNA: TGTGCCAGCAGCTTGGACTCCAGGGGTGGTGAGCAGTTCTTC
CDR3: CASSLDSRGGEQFF

J: TRBJ2-7
D: .
size: .
V: TRBV27
DNA: TGTGCCAGCAGTTTACCCGGAGCCTACGAGCAGTACTTC
CDR3: CASSLPGAYEQYF

J: TRBJ2-1
D: TRBD2
size: .
V: TRBV27
DNA: TGTGCCAGCAGTTCTAGCGGCCCAAGATACAATGAGCAGTTCTTC
CDR3: CASSSSGPRYNEQFF

J: TRBJ1-5
D: .
size: .
V: TRBV15
DNA: TGTGCCACCAGCAGAGGGGGGGGCAATCAGCCCCAGCATTTT
CDR3: CATSRGGGNQPQHF

J: TRBJ2-5
D: TRBD2
size: .
V: TRBV9
DNA: TGTGCCAGCAGCGTAGATCTAGCGGGAGGTGAGACCCAGTACTTC
CDR3: CASSVDLAGGETQYF

J: TRBJ2-7
D: TRBD1
size: .
V: TRBV9
DNA: TGTGCCAGCAGCGGGGGACAGGGGAGTCTTCGCGAGCAGTACTTC
CDR3: CASSGGQGSLREQYF

J: TRBJ2-1
D: TRBD2
size: .
V: TRBV9
DNA: TGTGCCAGCAGCGTAGGGGGCGGGAGTCTCGCCTACAATGAGCAGTTCTTC
CDR3: CASSVGGGSLAYNEQFF

J: TRBJ1-1
D: TRBD1
size: .
V: TRBV2
DNA: TGTGCCAGTCTGAGGGGGCTCAACACTGAAGCTTTCTTT
CDR3: CASLRGLNTEAFF

J: TRBJ2-7
D: .
size: .
V: TRBV6-5
DNA: TGTGCCAGCTTACCCCTCGGGGGGCCCTACGAGCAGTACTTC
CDR3: CASLPLGGPYEQYF

J: TRBJ2-5
D: .
size: .
V: TRBV6-5
DNA: TGTGCCAGCATGGAGATGAGAGTAAGGGAGACCCAGTACTTC
CDR3: CASMEMRVRETQYF

J: TRBJ2-1
D: .
size: .
V: TRBV27
DNA: TGTGCCAGCAGTCCCTCCGTCAATGAGCAGTTCTTC
CDR3: CASSPSVNEQFF

J: TRBJ2-6
D: .
size: .
V: TRBV28
DNA: TGTGCCAGCAGTTTACTGTCTAGAGGCTCTGGGGCCAACGTCCTGACTTTC
CDR3: CASSLLSRGSGANVLTF

J: TRBJ2-7
D: TRBD2
size: .
V: TRBV30
DNA: TGTGCCTGGAGTGGAGGACTAGGGTACGAGCAGTACTTC
CDR3: CAWSGGLGYEQYF

J: TRBJ1-3
D: .
size: .
V: TRBV4-1
DNA: TGCGCCAGCCAAGAGTCGGGGTTCTCTGGAAACACCATATATTTT
CDR3: CASQESGFSGNTIYF

J: TRBJ2-1
D: TRBD2
size: .
V: TRBV27
DNA: TGTGCCAGTCAGGAAGCGGGAGGGCGGCGCAATGAGCAGTTCTTC
CDR3: CASQEAGGRRNEQFF

J: TRBJ2-2
D: .
size: .
V: TRBV7-9
DNA: TGTGCCAGCAGCTTAGCGGAACGCTCTAGTCGGGAGCTGTTTTTT
CDR3: CASSLAERSSRELFF

J: TRBJ1-3
D: .
size: .
V: TRBV18
DNA: TGTGCCAGCTCACCAGCGCAGGGGACTACTGGAAACACCATATATTTT
CDR3: CASSPAQGTTGNTIYF

J: TRBJ2-2
D: .
size: .
V: TRBV9
DNA: TGTGCCAGCAGCGTAGCTACGCGGGGGCCGAACACCGGGGAGCTGTTTTTT
CDR3: CASSVATRGPNTGELFF